These T cell receptor beta chains were read from a single sample in a study of graft-versus-host responses after intestinal transplantation. TCRdb keeps only in-frame clones here, not all; method: immunoSEQ multiplex PCR. The data show some 110,000 clones, with more than 90% seen just once and 0.2% to 0.25% held by the top ten. No antigen has been identified for these receptors. This material consisted of unstimulated CD4+ T cells sorted from spleen or lymph node cells, taken before transplant. Source of these receptors: a human donor who was the organ donor for an intestinal transplant. Both conserved end residues are part of each CDR3.

j_gene,v_gene,CDR3aa
TRBJ2-5,TRBV7-2,CASSPRETRGQETQYF
TRBJ2-7,TRBV30,CAWSGGLPYEQYF
TRBJ2-3,TRBV7-9,CASSSTSGSWFGTDTQYF
TRBJ2-1,TRBV5-1,CASSRAGGSNEQFF
TRBJ1-5,TRBV7-3,CASSLTRGQPQHF
TRBJ2-2,TRBV27,CASSFWTSPNTGELFF
TRBJ1-1,TRBV11-2,CASSLVRGRVEAFF
TRBJ2-1,TRBV5-1,CASSLTQLTNEQFF
TRBJ1-1,TRBV6-5,CASSTHRQGSSEAFF
TRBJ1-5,TRBV27,CASSLRGGGTSNQPQHF
TRBJ2-1,TRBV6-1,CASQRENGWGEQFF
TRBJ2-1,TRBV7-2,CASSLSGRIYNELQFF
TRBJ2-7,TRBV7-2,CASGLVDEQYF
TRBJ2-6,TRBV28,CASSPFRSGANVLTF
TRBJ2-6,TRBV19,CATGDTGSGANVLTF
TRBJ2-2,TRBV5-5,CASSLQPGLGNPGELFF
TRBJ1-1,TRBV15,CATSRRGTEAFF
-,TRBV28,CASSLYSGRGLEQYF
TRBJ2-1,TRBV9,CASSVSSSSYNEQFF
TRBJ1-1,TRBV4-2,CASSRAGGLDTEAFF
TRBJ1-5,TRBV19,CASSRDRGNQPQHF
TRBJ2-4,TRBV10-3,CAISVGLVLTKNIQYF
TRBJ1-5,TRBV19,CASSIAMTGSNQPQHF
TRBJ2-1,TRBV10-3,CATIAGGLHEQFF
TRBJ2-7,TRBV6-5,CASSGQLALSYEQYF
TRBJ2-7,TRBV18,CASSPKRQDGKGYYEQYF
TRBJ1-1,TRBV4-3,CASSRRGAAFF
TRBJ2-7,TRBV2,CASSEVAGVYEQYF
TRBJ2-1,TRBV5-1,CASSLVDYNEQFF
TRBJ2-4,TRBV6-1,CASSEARGQYF
TRBJ2-1,TRBV7-2,CASSLQGAGYNEQFF
TRBJ1-6,TRBV6-5,CASSYYPDSNSPLHF
TRBJ1-6,TRBV5-8,CASRPQRALVNSPLHF
TRBJ2-7,TRBV27,CASRGQGASYEQYF
TRBJ2-7,TRBV7-2,CASSLVGTSGSYEQYF
TRBJ1-2,TRBV6-6,CASRDRAHYGYTF
TRBJ1-2,TRBV6-6,CASSYDNYGYTF
TRBJ2-4,TRBV5-6,CASSYARAKNIQYF
TRBJ1-5,TRBV4-1,CASSQETWEQWGNQPQHF
TRBJ2-1,TRBV10-3,CAISPAASEEQFF
TRBJ2-7,TRBV6-6,CASSYSGTPNYEQYF
TRBJ2-1,TRBV5-1,CASSPADREGEQFF
TRBJ2-1,TRBV29-1,CSVPRGGFDEQFF
TRBJ2-4,TRBV11-2,CASSFSLDKNIQYF
TRBJ1-2,TRBV13,CASSQYAVNHGYTF
TRBJ2-3,TRBV19,CASSSRTSGTDTQYF
TRBJ1-5,TRBV6-5,CASRQGSNQPQHF
TRBJ2-1,TRBV5-4,CASSFPGQGWNEQFF
TRBJ2-1,TRBV5-1,CASSFLLYNEQFF
TRBJ2-1,TRBV27,CASSHEWAYEQFF
TRBJ2-3,TRBV27,CASSLSYTDTQYF
TRBJ2-1,TRBV11-2,CASSLGQGMSNEQFF
TRBJ2-2,TRBV5-1,CASSFTGELFF